Here is one TCR beta chain with its context. The antigen this receptor binds is unknown. Base qualities are not provided; no much larger clone lies one nucleotide away. These data are taken from a study of shared clonotypes between healthy human individuals (TCRdb year 2020). Some background on the complete study: A few men and a couple of women, aged 18 to 49 years, made up the cohort. For each donor, three plates each were used for CD4 naive and CD4 memory, two plates were used for CD8 naive, and one plate was used for CD8 memory. Blood TCR repertoires of about 5 healthy adults were deeply sequenced to estimate repertoire size and the extent of clonotype sharing between individuals. To increase sequencing depth and limit assay-specific biases, different laboratories used diverse techniques to prepare libraries and sequence TCR repertoires. Per donor, leukapheresis produced somewhere between about 0.9 and 9.5 billion PBMCs.

TCR CDR3 regions were amplified from genomic DNA by multiplex PCR using the deep immunoSEQ assay. For each cell subset, the extracted genomic DNA was distributed evenly across all wells of several immunoSEQ 96-well plates, and each plate served as one replicate. For sorted subsets, each replicate PCR was loaded with around 220 ng genomic DNA, equivalent to roughly 30,000 T cell genomes. The purified libraries were quantified using a Qubit 3.0 fluorometer, sized with a Bioanalyzer 2100, and then quantified again using the KAPA Library Quantification kit. Every immunoSEQ 96-well plate was sequenced on a dedicated single-read 150-cycle Illumina NextSeq 550 flow cell. The authors' pipeline ran thus. Because the immunoSEQ output held only junctional sequences and lacked quality scores, the filtering could not match the filtering applied to full-length reads. To assign V/J genes and CDR3, sequences were annotated using PyIR, a Python wrapper for IgBLAST v1.9, with IMGT germline references. Any read was removed if the V/J assignment was weak (E-value above 1e-6), the CDR3 was missing, or the read contained stop codons, out-of-frame junctions, or ambiguous translated residues. V3J clonotypes were defined by identical inferred V gene, J gene, and CDR3 amino acid sequence. The percentage overlap between two repertoires was calculated by dividing the number of shared unique clonotypes by the size of the smaller repertoire. RTK rarefaction, the Chao1 estimator, and Recon v2.1 estimates of unobserved clonotypes were used to assess repertoire richness. Generation probabilities for all TCRbeta clonotypes obtained by the gDNA method from a few donors were computed using OLGA. Held by TCRdb, this immuneACCESS table contains in-frame sequences only and omits some clones. Under half of the omission traces to an unresolved V gene where checked; the cause of the rest is unknown. That table is the source of V, J and clone size, and D and trimming were worked out from the DNA. The sample data list 1 million to 1.3 million clones, and around 82% of these were observed just once. The ten largest clonotypes hold roughly 0.57% of the sample.

General study outcomes and caveats: Pairwise subsampling indicated that sequencing depth was expected to affect the degree of clonotype sharing among donors. Even with the large sequencing depth, rarefaction of the sorted-subset datasets indicated that sequencing was incomplete. Because the study included only a small number of donors, the genetic and exposure-history diversity represented was limited. Naive subsets generally had larger estimated clonotype richness than memory subsets did. About 5% of naive CD4, 3.5% of naive CD8, approximately 2.2% of memory CD4, and about 0.4% of memory CD8 clonotypes were shared across a few donors. Sampling was restricted to blood, and TCR repertoires in tissue are likely to differ from TCR repertoires in blood. Compared with non-shared clonotypes, the clonotypes found in all four sorted-subset donors had higher generation probabilities.

Healthy HIV-negative adults with no recently reported acute infections or vaccinations were included as donors. Every donor was a Caucasian adult residing in Nashville, Tennessee, USA. CD4+ T cells were enriched by magnetic negative selection, after which naive cells were positively selected on CD45RA and the negative fraction was taken as the memory subset. Blood was collected by leukapheresis, and PBMCs were isolated by Ficoll-Histopaque density gradient centrifugation and then cryopreserved in liquid nitrogen vapor phase. Purity and quantity of every magnetically sorted T cell population were checked by analytical flow cytometry. From each sorted fraction, genomic DNA was isolated and quantified by UV absorbance on a Nanodrop 2000c. Measured from the cysteine to the phenylalanine, the CDR3 is 15 residues long. Only the CDR3 region is kept as DNA, spanning 45 bases read in frame from base 1. At the junction V is shortened by 4 bases and J by 5 bases; bases outside the gene matches: 9. CDR1 is given as SGHRS and CDR2 as YFSETQ, both from the germline V gene.

The sequenced sample was memory CD4+ T cells from PBMCs. Interpreted using the paper, the cell subset or site label stands for: CD45RA-negative fraction. This clonotype was sampled from a man between 18 and 29 years old in good health. Some clones in this sample may be carry-over from other donors' samples. Rearrangement joined TRBV5-1 to TRBJ2-7, with 10 central nucleotides matching TRBD2. The nucleotides are TGCGCCAGCAGCCATGCTAGCGGGAGTAGGGACGAGCAGTACTTC. It specifies CASSHASGSRDEQYF.